A selection of T cell receptor beta chains follows, all from one sample in a study of identifying expanded T cells in peripheral blood. Sequenced by immunoSEQ multiplex PCR; TCRdb stores in-frame clones only, minus some. The sample yields about 83,000 clones, about 91% seen once. The sample taken for sequencing was blood. Receptors were obtained from a person aged 18 to 75 in good health. Both conserved end residues are part of each CDR3. A row's size may be missing; if present it is once, few, many or a size class.

v_gene	j_gene	abundance	CDR3aa
TRBV18	TRBJ1-1	NA	CASSPQRANTEAFF
TRBV28	TRBJ1-5	NA	CASSNGQGRNQPQHF
TRBV19	TRBJ2-7	NA	CASSPGTHSYEQYF
TRBV28	TRBJ1-1	NA	CASKVGNTEAFF
TRBV11-1	TRBJ2-7	NA	CASSPGGIDGSYEQYF
TRBV11-2	TRBJ2-5	NA	CASSQGGRGSLVETQYF
TRBV19	TRBJ1-2	NA	CASSPDSGKTYGYTF
TRBV5-6	TRBJ1-1	NA	CASSLHLVGTEAFF
TRBV15	TRBJ1-4	NA	CATSRVKGALATNEKLFF
TRBV10-2	TRBJ2-1	NA	CASSPGQRSYNEQFF
TRBV4-2	TRBJ1-2	NA	CASSTWSMGMSYGYTF
TRBV20-1	TRBJ2-3	NA	CSGYTDTQYF
TRBV5-4	TRBJ2-7	NA	CASSIDSNSYEQYF
TRBV5-4	TRBJ1-1	NA	CASSQGSLGDTEAFF
TRBV5-1	TRBJ2-4	NA	CASSSAGGENIQYF
TRBV18	TRBJ1-2	NA	CASSPLALTGLVNYGYTF
TRBV6-5	TRBJ2-7	few	CASSPSGGFEQYF
TRBV5-1	TRBJ2-1	NA	CASRVGGNEQFF
TRBV18	TRBJ2-6	NA	CASSPRVQDAGANVLTF
TRBV5-1	TRBJ1-6	NA	CASSSLSSSYNSPLHF
TRBV4-2	TRBJ2-7	NA	CASSRNPRDSSSLFPSYEQYF
TRBV19	TRBJ2-5	NA	CASSNGGQETQYF
TRBV9	TRBJ1-2	NA	CASSAHLGQGRGRGYGYTF
TRBV10-3	TRBJ1-1	NA	CASSGTPGEAFF
TRBV23-1	TRBJ1-4	NA	CASSYQTRINEKLFF
TRBV28	TRBJ1-2	once	CASSPGGARGYAF
TRBV6-6	TRBJ2-7	NA	CASSYRATSYEQYF
TRBV6-6	TRBJ1-5	NA	CASSYSTSNQPQHF
TRBV18	TRBJ1-4	NA	CASSEGASEKLFF
TRBV7-2	TRBJ1-1	NA	CASSWNGANTEAFF
TRBV5-6	TRBJ1-4	NA	CASSERQASTTNEKLFF
TRBV27	TRBJ2-3	NA	CASTDYGTYPYTDTQYF
TRBV6-6	TRBJ1-3	NA	CASSYSGPEPGNTIYF
TRBV27	TRBJ2-1	NA	CAVREFGYNEQFF
TRBV28	TRBJ2-1	NA	CASSPPTYNEQFF
TRBV28	TRBJ1-2	NA	CASSLLRDGYTF
TRBV6-1	TRBJ1-2	once	CASSPGGAYGYTF
TRBV27	TRBJ2-7	NA	CASSLSKVWVYEQYF
TRBV5-1	TRBJ2-3	NA	CASSLGLAGVPDTQYF